The T cell receptor beta chain under discussion was sequenced for a study of cytomegalovirus exposure and HLA in healthy donors. The study, taken as a whole, reports: Among the CMV-associated chains, three were confirmed in vitro as specific for CMV antigens. Most TCR sequences were seen very rarely across donors, but some public TCRs occurred in many. The study listed 150 to 200 cytomegalovirus-associated TCR beta chains.

TCRdb's copy holds only in-frame clones and misses some; the assay was immunoSEQ multiplex PCR. This table holds 100,000 to 150,000 clones, roughly nine tenths found once. For this clone: Its antigen is as yet unknown.

Germline CDR1 is MNHEY and CDR2 is SMNVEV (reference sequence). The CDR3 has 15 amino acids. The V gene end was trimmed by 6 bases and the J gene end by 9 bases; junction bases not matched to a gene: 14. The clonotype originates from a woman younger than 35 in good health and CMV-seronegative. J is TRBJ2-1 and V is TRBV27, with 7 bases fitting TRBD2. Sequenced input: PBMCs. The CDR3, as DNA: TGTGCCAGCAGCAACCGGGACTACCCAATCTCTGAGCAGTTCTTC. It encodes CASSNRDYPISEQFF.